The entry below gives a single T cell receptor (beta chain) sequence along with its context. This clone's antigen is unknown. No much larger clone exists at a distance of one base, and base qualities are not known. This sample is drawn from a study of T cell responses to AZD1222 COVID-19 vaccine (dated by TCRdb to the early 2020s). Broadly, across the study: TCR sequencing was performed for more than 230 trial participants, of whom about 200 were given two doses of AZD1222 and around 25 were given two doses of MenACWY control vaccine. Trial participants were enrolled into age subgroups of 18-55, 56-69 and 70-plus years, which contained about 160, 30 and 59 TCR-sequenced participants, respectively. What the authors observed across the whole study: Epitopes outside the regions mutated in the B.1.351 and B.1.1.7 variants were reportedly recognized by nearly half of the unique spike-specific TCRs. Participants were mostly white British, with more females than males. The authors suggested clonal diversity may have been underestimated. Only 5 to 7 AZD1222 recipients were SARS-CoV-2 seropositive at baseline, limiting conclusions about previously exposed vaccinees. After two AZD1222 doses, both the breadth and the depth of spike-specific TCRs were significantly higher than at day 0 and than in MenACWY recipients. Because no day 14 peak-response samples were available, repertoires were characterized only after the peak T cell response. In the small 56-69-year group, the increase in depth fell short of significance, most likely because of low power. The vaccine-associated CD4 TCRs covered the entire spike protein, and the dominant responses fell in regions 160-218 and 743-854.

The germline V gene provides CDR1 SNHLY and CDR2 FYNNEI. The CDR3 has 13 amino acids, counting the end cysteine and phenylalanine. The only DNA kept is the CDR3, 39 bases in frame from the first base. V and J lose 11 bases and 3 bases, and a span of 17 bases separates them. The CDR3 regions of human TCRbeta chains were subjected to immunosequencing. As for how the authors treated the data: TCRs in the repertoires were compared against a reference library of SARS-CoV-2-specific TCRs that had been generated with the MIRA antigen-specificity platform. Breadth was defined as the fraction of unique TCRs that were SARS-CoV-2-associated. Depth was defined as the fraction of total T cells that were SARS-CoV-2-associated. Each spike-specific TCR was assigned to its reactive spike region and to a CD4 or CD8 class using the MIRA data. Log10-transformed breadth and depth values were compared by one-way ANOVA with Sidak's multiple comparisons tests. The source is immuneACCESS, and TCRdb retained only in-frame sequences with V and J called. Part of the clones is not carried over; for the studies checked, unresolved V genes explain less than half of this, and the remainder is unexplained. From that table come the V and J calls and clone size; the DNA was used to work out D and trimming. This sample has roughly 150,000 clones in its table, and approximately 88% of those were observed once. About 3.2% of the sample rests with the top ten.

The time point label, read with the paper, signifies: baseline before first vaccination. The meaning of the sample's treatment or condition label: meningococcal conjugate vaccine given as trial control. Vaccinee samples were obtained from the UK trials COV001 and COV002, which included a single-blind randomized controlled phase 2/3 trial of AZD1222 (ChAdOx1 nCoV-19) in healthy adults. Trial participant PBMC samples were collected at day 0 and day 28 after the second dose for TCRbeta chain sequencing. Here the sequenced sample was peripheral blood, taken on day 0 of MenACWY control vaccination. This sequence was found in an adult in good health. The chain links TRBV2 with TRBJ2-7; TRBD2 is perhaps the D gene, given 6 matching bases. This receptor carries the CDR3 CAGVWGEGYEQYF. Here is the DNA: TGTGCCGGAGTCTGGGGGGAAGGCTACGAGCAGTACTTC.